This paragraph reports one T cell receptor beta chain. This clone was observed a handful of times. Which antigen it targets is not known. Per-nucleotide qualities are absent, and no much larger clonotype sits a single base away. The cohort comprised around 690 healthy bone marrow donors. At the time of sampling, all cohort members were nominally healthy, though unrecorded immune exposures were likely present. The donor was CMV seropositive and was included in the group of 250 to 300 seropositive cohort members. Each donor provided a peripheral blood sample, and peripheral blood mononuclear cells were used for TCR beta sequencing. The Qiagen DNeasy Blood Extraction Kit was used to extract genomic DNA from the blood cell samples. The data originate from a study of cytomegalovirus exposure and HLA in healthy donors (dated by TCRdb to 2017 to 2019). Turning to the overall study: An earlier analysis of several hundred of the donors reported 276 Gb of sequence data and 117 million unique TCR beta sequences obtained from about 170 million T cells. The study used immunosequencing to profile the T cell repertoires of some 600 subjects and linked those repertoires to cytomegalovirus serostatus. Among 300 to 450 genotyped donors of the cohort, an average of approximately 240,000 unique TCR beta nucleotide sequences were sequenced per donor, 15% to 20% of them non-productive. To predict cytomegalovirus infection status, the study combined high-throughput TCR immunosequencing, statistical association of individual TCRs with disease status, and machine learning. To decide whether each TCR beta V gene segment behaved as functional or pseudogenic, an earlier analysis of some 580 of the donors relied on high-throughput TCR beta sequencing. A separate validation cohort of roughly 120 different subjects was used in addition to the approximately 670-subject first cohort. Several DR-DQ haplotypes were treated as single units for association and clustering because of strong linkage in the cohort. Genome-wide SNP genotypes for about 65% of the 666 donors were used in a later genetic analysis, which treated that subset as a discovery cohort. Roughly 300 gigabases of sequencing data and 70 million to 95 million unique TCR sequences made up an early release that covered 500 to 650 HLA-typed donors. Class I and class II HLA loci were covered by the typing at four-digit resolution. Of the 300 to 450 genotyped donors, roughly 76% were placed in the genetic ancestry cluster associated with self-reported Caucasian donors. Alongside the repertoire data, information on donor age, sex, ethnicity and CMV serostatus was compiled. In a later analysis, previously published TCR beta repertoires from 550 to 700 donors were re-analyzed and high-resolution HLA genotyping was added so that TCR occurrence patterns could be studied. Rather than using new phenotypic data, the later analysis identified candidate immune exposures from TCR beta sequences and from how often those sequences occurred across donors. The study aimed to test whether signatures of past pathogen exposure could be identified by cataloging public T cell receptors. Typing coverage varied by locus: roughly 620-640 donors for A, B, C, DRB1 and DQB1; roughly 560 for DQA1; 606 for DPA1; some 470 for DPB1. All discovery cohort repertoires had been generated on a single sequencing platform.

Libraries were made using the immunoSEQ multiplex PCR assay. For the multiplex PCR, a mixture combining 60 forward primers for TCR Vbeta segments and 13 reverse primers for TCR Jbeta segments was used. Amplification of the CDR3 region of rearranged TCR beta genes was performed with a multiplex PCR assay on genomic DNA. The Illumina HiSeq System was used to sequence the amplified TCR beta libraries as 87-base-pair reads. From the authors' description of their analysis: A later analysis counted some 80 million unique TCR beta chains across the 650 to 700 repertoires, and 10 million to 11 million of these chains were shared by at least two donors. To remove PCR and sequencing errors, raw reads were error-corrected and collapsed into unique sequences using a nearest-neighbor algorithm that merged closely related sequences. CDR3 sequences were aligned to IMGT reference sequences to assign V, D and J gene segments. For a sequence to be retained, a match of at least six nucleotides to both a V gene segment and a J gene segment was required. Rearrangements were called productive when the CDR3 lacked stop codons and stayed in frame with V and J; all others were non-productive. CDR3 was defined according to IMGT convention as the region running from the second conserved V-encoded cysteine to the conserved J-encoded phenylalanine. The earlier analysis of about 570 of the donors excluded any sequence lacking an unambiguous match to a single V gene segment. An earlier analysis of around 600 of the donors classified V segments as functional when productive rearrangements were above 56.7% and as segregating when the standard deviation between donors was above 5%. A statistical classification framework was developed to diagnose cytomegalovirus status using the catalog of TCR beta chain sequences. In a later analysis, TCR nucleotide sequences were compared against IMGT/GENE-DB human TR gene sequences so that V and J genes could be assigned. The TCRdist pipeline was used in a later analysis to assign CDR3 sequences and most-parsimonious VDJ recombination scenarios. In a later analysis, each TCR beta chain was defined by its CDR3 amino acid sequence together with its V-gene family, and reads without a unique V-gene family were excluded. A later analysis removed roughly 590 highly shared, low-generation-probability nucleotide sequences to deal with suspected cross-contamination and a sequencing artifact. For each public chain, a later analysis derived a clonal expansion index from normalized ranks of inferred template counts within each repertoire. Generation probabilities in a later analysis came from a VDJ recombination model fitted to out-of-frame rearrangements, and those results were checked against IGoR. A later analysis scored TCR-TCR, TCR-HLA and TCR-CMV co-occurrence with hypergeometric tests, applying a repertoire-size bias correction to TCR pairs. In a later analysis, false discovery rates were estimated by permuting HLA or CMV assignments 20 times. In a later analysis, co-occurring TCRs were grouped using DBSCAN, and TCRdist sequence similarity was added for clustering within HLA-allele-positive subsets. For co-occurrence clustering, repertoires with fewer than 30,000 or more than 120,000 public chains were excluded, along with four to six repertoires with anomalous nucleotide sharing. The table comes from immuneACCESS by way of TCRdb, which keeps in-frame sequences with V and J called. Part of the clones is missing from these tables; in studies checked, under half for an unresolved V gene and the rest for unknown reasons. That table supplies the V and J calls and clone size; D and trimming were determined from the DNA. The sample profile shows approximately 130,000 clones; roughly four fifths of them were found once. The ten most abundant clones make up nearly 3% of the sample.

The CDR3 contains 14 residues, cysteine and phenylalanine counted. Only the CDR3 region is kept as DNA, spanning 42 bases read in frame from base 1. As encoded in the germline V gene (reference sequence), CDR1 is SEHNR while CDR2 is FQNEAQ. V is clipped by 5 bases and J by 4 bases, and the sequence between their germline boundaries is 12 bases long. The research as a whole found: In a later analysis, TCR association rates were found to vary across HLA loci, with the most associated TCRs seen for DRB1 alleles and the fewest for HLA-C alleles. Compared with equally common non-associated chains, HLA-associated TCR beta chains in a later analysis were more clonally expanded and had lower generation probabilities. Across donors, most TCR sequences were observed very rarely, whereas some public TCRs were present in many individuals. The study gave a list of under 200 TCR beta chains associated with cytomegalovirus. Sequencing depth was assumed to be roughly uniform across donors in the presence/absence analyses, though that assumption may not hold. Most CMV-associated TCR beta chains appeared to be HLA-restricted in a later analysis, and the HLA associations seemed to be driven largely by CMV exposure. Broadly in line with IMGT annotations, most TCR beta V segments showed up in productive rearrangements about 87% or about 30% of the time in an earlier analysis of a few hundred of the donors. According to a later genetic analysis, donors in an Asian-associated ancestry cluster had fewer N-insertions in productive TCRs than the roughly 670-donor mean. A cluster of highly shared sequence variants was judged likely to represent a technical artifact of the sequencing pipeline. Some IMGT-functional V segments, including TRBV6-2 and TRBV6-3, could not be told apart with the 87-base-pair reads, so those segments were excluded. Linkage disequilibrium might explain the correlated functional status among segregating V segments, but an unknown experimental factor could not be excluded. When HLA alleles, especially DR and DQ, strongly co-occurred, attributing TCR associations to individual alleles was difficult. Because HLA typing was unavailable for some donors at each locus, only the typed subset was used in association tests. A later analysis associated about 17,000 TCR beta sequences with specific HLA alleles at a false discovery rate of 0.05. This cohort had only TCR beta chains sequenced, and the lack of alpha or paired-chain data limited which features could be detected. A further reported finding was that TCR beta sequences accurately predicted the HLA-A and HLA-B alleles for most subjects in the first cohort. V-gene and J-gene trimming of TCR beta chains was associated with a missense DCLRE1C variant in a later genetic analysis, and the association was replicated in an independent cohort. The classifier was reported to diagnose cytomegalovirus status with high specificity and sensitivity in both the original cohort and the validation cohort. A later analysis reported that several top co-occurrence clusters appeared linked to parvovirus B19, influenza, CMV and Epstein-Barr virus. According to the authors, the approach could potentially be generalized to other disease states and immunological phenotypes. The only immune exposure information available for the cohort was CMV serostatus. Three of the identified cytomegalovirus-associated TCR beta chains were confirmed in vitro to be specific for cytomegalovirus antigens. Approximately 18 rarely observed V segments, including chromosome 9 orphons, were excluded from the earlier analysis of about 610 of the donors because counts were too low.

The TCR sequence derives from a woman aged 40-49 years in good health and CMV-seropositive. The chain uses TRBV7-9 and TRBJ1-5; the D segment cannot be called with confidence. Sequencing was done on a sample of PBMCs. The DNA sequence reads TGTGCCAGCAGCCCGGACGGAGGAAATCAGCCCCAGCATTTT. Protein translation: CASSPDGGNQPQHF.